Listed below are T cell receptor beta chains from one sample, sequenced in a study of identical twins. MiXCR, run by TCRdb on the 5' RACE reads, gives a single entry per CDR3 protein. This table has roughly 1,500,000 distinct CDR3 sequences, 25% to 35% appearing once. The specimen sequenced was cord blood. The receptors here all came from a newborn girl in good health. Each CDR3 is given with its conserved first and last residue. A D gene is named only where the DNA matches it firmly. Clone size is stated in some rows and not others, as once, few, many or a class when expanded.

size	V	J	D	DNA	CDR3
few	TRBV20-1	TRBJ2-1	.	TGCAGTGCGCCGGGAGTTACTCATGAGCAGTTCTTC	CSAPGVTHEQFF
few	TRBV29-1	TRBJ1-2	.	TGCAGCGTTGAAGATCCGGGGGGCATCTATGGCTACACCTTC	CSVEDPGGIYGYTF
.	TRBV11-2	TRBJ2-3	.	TGTGCCAGCAACTTCCCTGGGACCAGATATGAACAGTATTTT	CASNFPGTRYEQYF
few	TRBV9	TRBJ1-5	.	TGTGCCAGCAGCGTAGAAAGTGAGGGACAGCCCCAGCATTTT	CASSVESEGQPQHF
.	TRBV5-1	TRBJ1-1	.	TGCGCCAGCAGCCCCGGGGGCGCGGGAACTGAAGCTTTCTTT	CASSPGGAGTEAFF
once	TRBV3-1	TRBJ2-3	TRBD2	TGTGCCAGCAGCCAACCACAGCTAGCGGGGGGCAGCACAGATACGCAGTATTTT	CASSQPQLAGGSTDTQYF
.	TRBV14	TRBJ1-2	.	TGTGTCAGCGGCCACGCGGGATTCTTCTATGGCTACACCTTC	CVSGHAGFFYGYTF
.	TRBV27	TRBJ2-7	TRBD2	TGTGCCAGCAGTTTAGGGCCTAGCGGGAGGAGGGACGAGCAGTACTTC	CASSLGPSGRRDEQYF
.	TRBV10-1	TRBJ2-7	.	TGCGCCAGCAGCGGAGGACTAAGGGCGGACGAGCAGTACTTC	CASSGGLRADEQYF
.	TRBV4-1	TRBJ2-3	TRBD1	TGCGCCAGCAGGGACAACAGGGGCCCTCGCACAGATACGCAGTATTTT	CASRDNRGPRTDTQYF
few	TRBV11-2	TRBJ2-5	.	TGTGCCAGCAGCTTAGATCATGGCAGGGGATGGGAGACCCAGTACTTC	CASSLDHGRGWETQYF
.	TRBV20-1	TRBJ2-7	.	TGCAGTGCTAGAAACTTCTACGAGCAGTACTTC	CSARNFYEQYF
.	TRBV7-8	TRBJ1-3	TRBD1	TGTGCCAGCAGCCGGACAGGGGGTTACTCTGGAAACACCATATATTTT	CASSRTGGYSGNTIYF
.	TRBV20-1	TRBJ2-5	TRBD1	TGCAGTGGGAATCCGGGACAGGGTAAAGAGCAGTACTTC	CSGNPGQGKEQYF
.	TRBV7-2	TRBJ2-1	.	TGTGCCAGCGTGGGGGGGGCCTGGGACAATGAGCAGTTCTTC	CASVGGAWDNEQFF
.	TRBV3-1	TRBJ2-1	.	TGTGCCAGCAGCCAATTCGTCCGAGATCGGTACAGTGAGCAGTTCTTC	CASSQFVRDRYSEQFF
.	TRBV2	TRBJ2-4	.	TGTGCCAGCAGTCGGACGGTGGGACTAGCCAAAAACATTCAGTACTTC	CASSRTVGLAKNIQYF
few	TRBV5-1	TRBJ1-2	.	TGCGCCAGCAGCTTGAACGTCCGGGATGGCTACACCTTC	CASSLNVRDGYTF
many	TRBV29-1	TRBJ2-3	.	TGCAGCGTCGTTAAGGACAGCACAGATACGCAGTATTTT	CSVVKDSTDTQYF
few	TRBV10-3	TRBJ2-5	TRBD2	TGTGCCTCGGGACTAGCGGGAGGGGGAACCCAAGAGACCCAGTACTTC	CASGLAGGGTQETQYF
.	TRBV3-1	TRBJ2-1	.	TGTGCCAGCAGCCAAGAGTGGGGTCGCGGGGATTACAATGAGCAGTTCTTC	CASSQEWGRGDYNEQFF
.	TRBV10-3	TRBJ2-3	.	TGTGCCATCAGTGTTCACACGGGCACAGATACGCAGTATTTT	CAISVHTGTDTQYF
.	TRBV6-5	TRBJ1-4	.	TGTGCCAGCAGTTACTCCCCAGGGCCTAATGAAAAACTGTTTTTT	CASSYSPGPNEKLFF
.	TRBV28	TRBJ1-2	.	TGTGCCAGCAGTTTAGCGAACAGGGAACCGTATGGCTACACCTTC	CASSLANREPYGYTF
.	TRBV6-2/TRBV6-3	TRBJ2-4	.	TGTGCCAGCAGTTACTCGGGCCACGAAGGAGACATTCAGTACTTC	CASSYSGHEGDIQYF
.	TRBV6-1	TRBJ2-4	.	TGTGCCAGCGCCCTCCTCCCCAGGGGGGGCAAAAACATTCAGTACTTC	CASALLPRGGKNIQYF
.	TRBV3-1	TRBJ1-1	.	TGTGCCAGCAGCCAAGGGACGGTTGAAGCTTTCTTT	CASSQGTVEAFF
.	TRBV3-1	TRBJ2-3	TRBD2	TGTGCCAGCAGCCAAGCAGCGGGAGCACGCACAGATACGCAGTATTTT	CASSQAAGARTDTQYF
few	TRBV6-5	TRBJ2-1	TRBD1	TGTGCCAGCACCCAGGACAGGAGCTCCTACAATGAGCAGTTCTTC	CASTQDRSSYNEQFF
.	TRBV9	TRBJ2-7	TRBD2	TGTGCCAGCAGCCCACAAAGCGGGAACTCCTACGAGCAGTACTTC	CASSPQSGNSYEQYF
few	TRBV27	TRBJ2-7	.	TGTGCCAGCTCGTACCGTGACTACTTTTCCTACGAGCAGTACTTC	CASSYRDYFSYEQYF
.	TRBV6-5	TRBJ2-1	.	TGTGCCAGCACGAACGGGGATGAGCAGTTCTTC	CASTNGDEQFF
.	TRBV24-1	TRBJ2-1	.	TGTGCCACCAGTGATTCGAGAGGTGGCAATGAGCAGTTCTTC	CATSDSRGGNEQFF
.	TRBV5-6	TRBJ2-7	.	TGTGCCAGCAGCTCTAAACAGTTTTCTCCCTACGAGCAGTACTTC	CASSSKQFSPYEQYF
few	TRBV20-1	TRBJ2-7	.	TGCAGTGCTAGAGGTCCGGGTCTGAACCACGAGCAGTACTTC	CSARGPGLNHEQYF
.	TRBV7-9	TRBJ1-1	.	TGTGCCAGCAGCTTAGCGGAGACTGAAGCTTTCTTT	CASSLAETEAFF
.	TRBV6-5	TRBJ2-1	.	TGTGCCAGCAAATTCCGGGGGCCTTTGGATGAGCAGTTCTTC	CASKFRGPLDEQFF
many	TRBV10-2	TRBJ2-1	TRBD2	TGCGCCAGCAGTTTTAGCGGGACTGAGCAGTTCTTC	CASSFSGTEQFF
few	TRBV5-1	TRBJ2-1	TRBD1	TGCGCCAGCAGCTCTCAGGGGGTGGATGAGCAGTTCTTC	CASSSQGVDEQFF
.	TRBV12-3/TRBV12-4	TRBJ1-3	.	TGTGCCAGCAGTCAGACGGGGGTTGGAGGAAACACCATATATTTT	CASSQTGVGGNTIYF
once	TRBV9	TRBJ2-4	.	TGTGCCAGCAACACCATACACAGCGATGACAAAAACATTCAGTACTTC	CASNTIHSDDKNIQYF